This section outlines one TCR beta chain sequence together with its context. This sample is part of a study of blood T cell repertoires in COVID-19. For the study at large: The samples span acute and convalescent COVID-19 from the United States, Italy and Spain. From T cells, B-cell-depleted T cells, or PBMCs came the material, which was cDNA or gDNA.

Germline values: CDR1 SGDLS, CDR2 YYNGEE. Germline trimming cut 4 bases from V and 7 bases from J; bases unmatched to any gene: 11. The CDR3 length is 16 residues. As processed by the authors: Amplification with reference gene primers provided the estimates of nucleated cell counts. The table came from immunoSEQ multiplex PCR; TCRdb's copy has only in-frame clones and leaves some out. The V and J calls and the clone size are those of that table, but D and trimming were determined from the DNA. The profile shows 45,000 or so clones, about nine tenths of them singletons. This chain uses TRBV9 with TRBJ2-2, with 9 bases fitting TRBD2. The sequenced material came from peripheral blood. The source of this sequence is a human donor in a cohort sampled during active COVID-19. CDR3 nucleotide sequence: TGTGCCAGCAGCCCGGGACTAGCCCCCGGGGGCGGGGAGCTGTTTTTT. Its translation: CASSPGLAPGGGELFF.